These 26 T cell receptor beta chains originate from one sample sequenced in a study of cytomegalovirus exposure and HLA in healthy donors (dated by TCRdb to 2016 to 2017). Libraries were made using the immunoSEQ multiplex PCR assay. For the multiplex PCR, a mixture combining 60 forward primers for TCR Vbeta segments and 13 reverse primers for TCR Jbeta segments was used. This immuneACCESS table, as held by TCRdb, lists in-frame sequences with V and J called but not all clones. Of the missing ones, under half trace to an unresolved V gene in checked studies; the others have no known cause. The sample table holds 120,000 to 150,000 clones, of which roughly 80% were seen once. In total, the top ten clones hold around 6.7% of the sample. Material for sequencing was PBMCs. These receptors were collected from a middle-aged woman in good health and CMV-seropositive.

This clone was counted a few times. The V gene is TRBV29-1, the J gene TRBJ2-2, with D perhaps TRBD2 (7 bases). Germline values: CDR1 SQVTM, CDR2 ANQGSEA. This CDR3 has 15 amino acids. Trimming took off 2 bases at V and 4 bases at J, with 14 bases between the two ends. The CDR3 DNA sequence: TGCAGCGTTGAATGGGGGGGCTACGGCACCGGGGAGCTGTTTTTT. It translates to CSVEWGGYGTGELFF.

The gene calls are TRBV9 and TRBJ2-1; 8 nucleotides match TRBD1. The trim removed 4 bases at V and 11 bases at J, leaving 8 bases unmatched. CDR3 length equals 13 residues. Germline V gives CDR1 SGDLS, CDR2 YYNGEE. This CDR3 is CASSLYGQGQQFF. CDR3 DNA: TGTGCCAGCAGCCTATACGGACAGGGTCAGCAGTTCTTC.

With regard to this clone: The final CDR3 position lacks the conserved phenylalanine or tryptophan, pointing to a likely read error. J is TRBJ1-2 and V is TRBV29-1; 9 bases agree with TRBD1. The CDR3 loop spans 11 amino acids. J gave up 4 bases and V 7 bases, and 1 base lay outside the gene matches. Per the germline V gene, CDR1 is SQVTM and CDR2 is ANQGSEA. CDR3 region: CSGDRVYGYTL. CDR3 in DNA: TGCAGCGGGGACAGGGTCTATGGCTACACCCTC.

J is TRBJ2-4 and V is TRBV6-6; TRBD1 aligns across 12 bases. The CDR3 spans 16 residues. V gave up 6 bases and J gave up 3 bases; unmatched junction bases: 6. CDR1 MNHNY and CDR2 SVGAGI come from the germline V gene (reference sequence). The CDR3 bases are TGTGCCAGCAGCGGAGGGACAGGGGGCGGCAAAAACATTCAGTACTTC. It translates to CASSGGTGGGKNIQYF.

The chain is built from TRBV2 and TRBJ1-2; TRBD1 matches 10 bases. This CDR3 contains 14 residues. Germline lookup yields CDR1 SNHLY and CDR2 FYNNEI. V lost 5 bases and J lost 4; bases outside the gene matches: 4. CDR3 protein: CASSRTGGPYGYTF. DNA for the CDR3: TGTGCCAGCAGTCGGACAGGGGGACCCTATGGCTACACCTTC.

The genes are TRBV27 and TRBJ1-5; 9 nucleotides match TRBD1. The germline V gene has CDR1 MNHEY and CDR2 SMNVEV (reference sequence). The V and J ends lost 3 bases and 5 bases, in that order; junction bases with no gene match: 5. CDR3 length equals 15 residues. CDR3 residues: CASSFGTGRDQPQHF. CDR3 coding DNA: TGTGCCAGCAGTTTCGGGACAGGGCGGGATCAGCCCCAGCATTTT.

This chain uses TRBV4-1 with TRBJ2-3; possibly TRBD2 for D (6 bases). The CDR3 spans 15 residues. The ends were cut back, 0 bases at V and 1 base at J, with 8 bases in the middle. Germline CDR1 and CDR2: MGHRA and YSYEKL. The DNA of the CDR3 is TGCGCCAGCAGCCAAGATCCGGGGGGCACAGATACGCAGTATTTT. Translated, it gives CASSQDPGGTDTQYF.

The table lists this clone with a few counts. V gene TRBV7-2 combines with J gene TRBJ2-3, with TRBD2 matching over 15 bases. The trim removed 5 bases at V and 5 bases at J, leaving 8 bases unmatched. CDR1 and CDR2 from the germline V gene are SGHTA and FQGNSA. This CDR3 has 17 residues. CDR3: CASSVGTSGGTRDTQYF. The CDR3 nucleotides read TGTGCCAGCAGCGTCGGGACTAGCGGGGGGACGCGAGATACGCAGTATTTT. The variable domain in full, completed from reference TRBV7-2 and TRBJ2-3, reads GAGVSQSPSNKVTEKGKDVELRCDPISGHTALYWYRQSLGQGLEFLIYFQGNSAPDKSGLPSDRFSAERTGGSVSTLTIQRTQQEDSAVYLCASSVGTSGGTRDTQYFGPGTRLTVL.

This clone showed up just once. The chain combines TRBV4-1 with TRBJ2-5, with TRBD2 matching over 8 bases. CDR1 is MGHRA and CDR2 is YSYEKL in the germline V gene. J lost 4 bases, V lost 1 base, and 5 bases had no gene match. This CDR3 is 15 amino acids long. The CDR3 DNA reads TGCGCCAGCAGCCAAGGCGGACTAGCCCTAGAGACCCAGTACTTC. This gives the protein CASSQGGLALETQYF.

This clone was seen only once. Written as DNA, the CDR3 is TGTGCCACCAGCAGAGATCTGGGGAGTAAAATGACTGAAGCTTTCTTT. It translates to CATSRDLGSKMTEAFF. This rearrangement joins TRBV15 to TRBJ1-1; the D is unclear. Germline V gives CDR1 LNHNV, CDR2 YYDKDF (reference sequence). The CDR3 totals 16 residues. V lost 0 bases and J lost 5, with 16 bases in between.

The V call is TRBV19, the J call TRBJ1-2; TRBD1 is a possible D gene (5 bases). Germline-derived CDR1 and CDR2 are LNHDA and SQIVND (reference sequence). This CDR3 has 14 amino acids. Trimming pared 6 bases from V and 8 bases from J, leaving 19 bases between. CDR3 in amino acids: CASSSVLGAGGYTF. The CDR3 coding sequence is TGTGCCAGTAGCAGCGTTTTAGGGGCTGGAGGCTACACCTTC.

The gene calls are TRBV6-1 and TRBJ1-1, with TRBD1 matching over 7 bases. V was clipped by 7 bases and J by 4 bases; unmatched bases: 6. CDR1 and CDR2 from the germline V gene are MNHNS and SASEGT. The CDR3 is 13 residues long. CDR3 sequence reads: CASKEGASTEAFF. Here the CDR3 DNA reads TGTGCCAGCAAAGAGGGGGCGAGCACTGAAGCTTTCTTT.

The chain links TRBV7-2 to TRBJ1-1, with D perhaps TRBD1 (5 bases). V was pared by 5 bases and J by 0 bases, with 13 bases between. Looked up from germline, CDR1 is SGHTA and CDR2 is FQGNSA. The CDR3 is 15 residues long. In DNA form, the CDR3 reads TGTGCCAGCAGCCCTATGGGGGGTATGAACACTGAAGCTTTCTTT. Translating gives CASSPMGGMNTEAFF.

Details on this clone: The same CDR3 arises from other DNA sequences in this sample as well. V usage is TRBV19 and J usage is TRBJ1-5, with unresolved D. The germline gives CDR1 LNHDA, CDR2 SQIVND (reference sequence). V was clipped by 5 bases and J by 3 bases, with 5 bases between them. The CDR3 length is 12 residues. The CDR3 DNA sequence: TGTGCCAGTAGTTTCCTCAATCAGCCCCAGCATTTT. Encoded protein: CASSFLNQPQHF.

This chain joins TRBV9 and TRBJ1-3; tentatively, D is TRBD1 (5 bases). Germline assignment: CDR1 SGDLS and CDR2 YYNGEE. V shed 0 bases and J shed 4 bases, with 11 bases lying between them. This CDR3 has 15 amino acids. Here the CDR3 reads CASSVAPGEGNTIYF. CDR3 nucleotides: TGTGCCAGCAGCGTAGCCCCGGGGGAAGGAAACACCATATATTTT. Full variable domain (missing parts from reference TRBV9 and TRBJ1-3): DSGVTQTPKHLITATGQRVTLRCSPRSGDLSVYWYQQSLDQGLQFLIQYYNGEERAKGNILERFSAQQFPDLHSELNLSSLELGDSALYFCASSVAPGEGNTIYFGEGSWLTVV.

V usage is TRBV7-9 and J usage is TRBJ2-2; D gene ambiguous. V lost 1 base, J lost 4 bases, and 7 bases lay in between. CDR1 is SEHNR, CDR2 FQNEAQ, per germline (reference sequence). The CDR3 is 14 amino acids. The CDR3 DNA sequence: TGTGCCAGCAGCTTAGGGCATATCACCGGGGAGCTGTTTTTT. Its translation: CASSLGHITGELFF.

This CDR3 is CASSYGTDANYGYTF. The CDR3 coding sequence is TGTGCCAGCAGCTACGGGACAGACGCTAACTATGGCTACACCTTC. The V and J genes are TRBV5-5 and TRBJ1-2; 7 bases align to TRBD1. The V and J ends lost 3 bases and 0 bases, in that order; junction bases with no gene match: 5. Germline V gives CDR1 SGHKS, CDR2 YYEKEE (reference sequence). The CDR3 extends over 15 amino acids.

The chain uses TRBV30 and TRBJ1-2, with D possibly TRBD1 on 5 matching bases. The CDR3 consists of 12 residues. V lost 3 bases and J lost 4, with 9 bases in between. In germline, CDR1 is GTSNPN, CDR2 SVGIG (reference sequence). The CDR3 nucleotides are TGTGCCTGGAGCGGGGGAGGCTATGGCTACACCTTC. Amino acid sequence: CAWSGGGYGYTF.

The chain combines TRBV6-1 with TRBJ2-3, with TRBD2 as a possible D gene (7 bases). Germline CDR1 reads MNHNS; CDR2 reads SASEGT. There are 15 residues in the CDR3. Trimming took 10 bases from V and 9 from J, leaving 26 bases between them. Here the CDR3 reads CATTGGGSGGRTQYF. CDR3 coding DNA: TGTGCCACCACGGGGGGCGGGTCCGGGGGGAGGACGCAGTATTTT.

The chain links TRBV2 to TRBJ1-3; 9 bases match TRBD1. The germline V gene encodes CDR1 SNHLY and CDR2 FYNNEI. The CDR3 consists of 12 residues. Germline trimming cut 7 bases from V and 6 bases from J; bases unmatched to any gene: 1. The CDR3 DNA follows: TGTGCCAGCAAACAGGGGGCAAACACCATATATTTT. Amino acids: CASKQGANTIYF. Full variable domain (missing parts from reference TRBV2 and TRBJ1-3): EPEVTQTPSHQVTQMGQEVILRCVPISNHLYFYWYRQILGQKVEFLVSFYNNEISEKSEIFDDQFSVERPDGSNFTLKIRSTKLEDSAMYFCASKQGANTIYFGEGSWLTVV.

V is TRBV7-9 and J is TRBJ2-3; D possibly corresponds to TRBD2 (6 bases). Germline-derived CDR1 and CDR2 are SEHNR and FQNEAQ (reference sequence). The V end was cut by 8 bases, the J end by 0 bases, with 15 bases between. This CDR3 spans 15 amino acids. The CDR3, as DNA: TGTGCCAGCGAGGGCTGGCGGGGAAGCACAGATACGCAGTATTTT. Amino acids: CASEGWRGSTDTQYF.

With respect to this clone: Sequence at one end of the junction differs from germline and may be a read error. CDR3 sequence (DNA): TGCGCCAGCAGCTCCCAGGGGGCACAAGAGGCCCAGTACTTC. It codes for CASSSQGAQEAQYF. The chain employs TRBV5-1 and TRBJ2-5; 8 bases are a match to TRBD1. Germline CDR1 reads SGHRS; CDR2 reads YFSETQ. CDR3 size: 14 residues.

This sequence joins TRBV28 and TRBJ1-1; 9 bases are shared with TRBD1. This CDR3 has 14 residues. The V segment lost 6 bases and the J segment 9 bases; nucleotides outside the gene matches: 11. The germline V gene has CDR1 MDHEN and CDR2 SYDVKM. CDR3 sequence reads: CASRPSGTGTKAFF. In nucleotides, the CDR3 is TGTGCCAGCAGGCCATCGGGGACAGGGACCAAAGCTTTCTTT. The full variable domain, rest sourced from reference TRBV28 and TRBJ1-1, is DVKVTQSSRYLVKRTGEKVFLECVQDMDHENMFWYRQDPGLGLRLIYFSYDVKMKEKGDIPEGYSVSREKKERFSLILESASTNQTSMYLCASRPSGTGTKAFFGQGTRLTVV.

The chain joins TRBV5-1 to TRBJ2-7, with 7 bases identical to TRBD2. Germline CDR1 reads SGHRS; CDR2 reads YFSETQ. V dropped 1 base and J dropped 3; count of bases not matched to a gene: 4. The CDR3 spans 14 residues. CDR3 amino acids: CASSLNWEGYEQYF. The CDR3, as DNA: TGCGCCAGCAGCTTGAATTGGGAGGGCTACGAGCAGTACTTC.

The gene calls are TRBV20-1 and TRBJ2-7, with a tentative D call TRBD1 (6 bases). Germline CDR1 DFQATT, CDR2 SNEGSKA (reference sequence). Trimming removed 6 bases from V and 4 bases from J, with 10 bases in between. The CDR3 spans 11 residues. This CDR3 is CSAITGYEQYF. The CDR3 DNA reads TGCAGTGCGATAACAGGGTACGAGCAGTACTTC.

The chain joins TRBV18 to TRBJ1-2; 8 nucleotides align to TRBD1. Losses at the gene ends were 4 bases for V and 2 bases for J; bases not matched to a gene: 15. Germline V gene sequence: CDR1 KGHSH, CDR2 LQKENI. CDR3 length: 18 amino acids. The CDR3: CASSRRFGTGTINYGYTF. The CDR3 coding sequence is TGTGCCAGCTCACGGAGGTTCGGGACAGGCACAATCAACTATGGCTACACCTTC.